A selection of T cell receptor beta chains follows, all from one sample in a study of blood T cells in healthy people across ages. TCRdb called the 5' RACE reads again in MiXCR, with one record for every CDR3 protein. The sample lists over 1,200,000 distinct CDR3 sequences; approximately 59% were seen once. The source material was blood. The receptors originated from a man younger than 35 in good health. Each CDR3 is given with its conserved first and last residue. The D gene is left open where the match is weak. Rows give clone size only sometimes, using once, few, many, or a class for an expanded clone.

TGCAGTGCTCCTGCCGGGACTCAGACGCAGTATTTT	CSAPAGTQTQYF	-	few	TRBV20-1	TRBJ2-3
TGTGCCAGCATTGGGGATTCGAACACTGAAGCTTTCTTT	CASIGDSNTEAFF	-	-	TRBV5-6	TRBJ1-1
TGCAGCGTTGGTGGACAGGGGGGTTACAATGAGCAGTTCTTC	CSVGGQGGYNEQFF	TRBD1	-	TRBV29-1	TRBJ2-1
TGCAGCGTTGTGGACAACTACGAGCAGTACTTC	CSVVDNYEQYF	-	-	TRBV29-1	TRBJ2-7
TGTGCCAGCAGCCGGGAGAACTACAATGAGCAGTTCTTC	CASSRENYNEQFF	-	-	TRBV7-2	TRBJ2-1
TGCAGTGCTAGAGATTCGGAGGGGGGCACAGATACGCAGTATTTT	CSARDSEGGTDTQYF	-	few	TRBV20-1	TRBJ2-3
TGTGCCAGCAGTTACAGCTGGGGACAGGGGGCGTTTGAGACCCAGTACTTC	CASSYSWGQGAFETQYF	TRBD1	few	TRBV6-6	TRBJ2-5
TGTGCCAGCAGCCACTCCAACTGGATTCAGTTCTTC	CASSHSNWIQFF	-	-	TRBV6-2/TRBV6-3	TRBJ2-1
TGTGCCAGCAGCTTAGATTTGGACAGGGGATCAGAGACCCAGTACTTC	CASSLDLDRGSETQYF	TRBD1	-	TRBV11-2	TRBJ2-5
TGTGCCAGCAGTCGGACAGGACCCTACAATGAGCAGTTCTTC	CASSRTGPYNEQFF	TRBD1	-	TRBV12-3/TRBV12-4	TRBJ2-1
TGCAGCGTCGACAGGGCGGACACTGAAGCTTTCTTT	CSVDRADTEAFF	TRBD1	few	TRBV29-1	TRBJ1-1
TGTGCCAGCAAGCCCCCCCAGGATATGGACACTGAAGCTTTCTTT	CASKPPQDMDTEAFF	-	once	TRBV28	TRBJ1-1
TGTGCCAGCAGCCAACAGGGCGACATAGATACGCAGTATTTT	CASSQQGDIDTQYF	-	-	TRBV3-1	TRBJ2-3
TGTGCCAGCGGTATCCCCGGGACAGGGGCCTACGAGCAGTACTTC	CASGIPGTGAYEQYF	TRBD1	few	TRBV28	TRBJ2-7
TGTGCCAGCAGTGACCCCAGGGGCGTCGACGAGCAGTACTTC	CASSDPRGVDEQYF	-	-	TRBV28	TRBJ2-7
TGTGCCAGCAGTGGGGGACAGGGTTCCTGGGATACGCAGTATTTT	CASSGGQGSWDTQYF	TRBD1	-	TRBV28	TRBJ2-3
TGTGCCAGCAGCTTTCGTGTGTCGGGGGGCGGTAACTATGGCTACACCTTC	CASSFRVSGGGNYGYTF	-	-	TRBV7-9	TRBJ1-2
TGTGCCAGCAGTTCCAATTCCCGACTAGCGGGAGGGTACTCCTACGAGCAGTACTTC	CASSSNSRLAGGYSYEQYF	TRBD2	-	TRBV6-5	TRBJ2-7
TGTGCCAGCAGTTACTCGGAGGGGTTCGACGAGCAGTACTTC	CASSYSEGFDEQYF	-	-	TRBV6-5	TRBJ2-7
TGTGCCAGCAGTTACTCGCAGGGGTTGGATGGCTACACCTTC	CASSYSQGLDGYTF	-	-	TRBV6-5	TRBJ1-2
TGTGCCAGCAGTTTGGTCACCGGGACAGGGGGGAATGAGCAGTTCTTC	CASSLVTGTGGNEQFF	TRBD1	-	TRBV27	TRBJ2-1
TGTGCCAGCAGCCCACGGAAACAGGGGGTGGAAGAGACCCAGTACTTC	CASSPRKQGVEETQYF	TRBD1	-	TRBV5-5	TRBJ2-5
TGTGCCAGCAGCCTCCCCCGGGGACAGGGTGAAGAGACCCAGTACTTC	CASSLPRGQGEETQYF	TRBD1	few	TRBV28	TRBJ2-5
TGTGCCAGCAGCAAGACACAGGGGGATGGCTACGAGCAGTACTTC	CASSKTQGDGYEQYF	-	-	TRBV21-1	TRBJ2-7
TGTGCCAGTAGTATTCCGACAGGGGGAGCCAAAAACATTCAGTACTTC	CASSIPTGGAKNIQYF	TRBD1	-	TRBV19	TRBJ2-4
TGTGCCAGCAGCCCAGGACAGGAGAATTCACCCCTCCACTTT	CASSPGQENSPLHF	TRBD1	few	TRBV6-5	TRBJ1-6
TGCAGTGCTAGAGTAGACCCGAACACTGAAGCTTTCTTT	CSARVDPNTEAFF	-	few	TRBV20-1	TRBJ1-1
TGCGCCAGCAGCTACGAACTAGCGGGGTTTTACGAGCAGTACTTC	CASSYELAGFYEQYF	TRBD2	-	TRBV5-1	TRBJ2-7
TGTGCCAGCAAGGGGGGCGGATCGATGAACACTGAAGCTTTCTTT	CASKGGGSMNTEAFF	-	-	TRBV27	TRBJ1-1
TGTGCCAGCAGCCAAGATGGGGGTGCGGATGAGCAGTTCTTC	CASSQDGGADEQFF	-	few	TRBV4-2	TRBJ2-1
TGCGCCAGCAGCCAAGATCGCCAGGGTGGTGGAGATACGCAGTATTTT	CASSQDRQGGGDTQYF	-	-	TRBV4-1	TRBJ2-3
TGCAGTGCTAGAGACCCGGACGGGAGCTCCTACGAGCAGTACTTC	CSARDPDGSSYEQYF	-	-	TRBV20-1	TRBJ2-7
TGTGCCAGCTCCCGGGACTATAGATACGAGCAGTACTTC	CASSRDYRYEQYF	TRBD2	once	TRBV18	TRBJ2-7
TGTGCCAGCAGCATAAGTCCGGACAGAGATATAGAGAATGAGCAGTTCTTC	CASSISPDRDIENEQFF	-	-	TRBV7-9	TRBJ2-1
TGTGCCAGCGTCCCAACTAGCAGCACAGATACGCAGTATTTT	CASVPTSSTDTQYF	-	-	TRBV7-9	TRBJ2-3
TGTGCCAGCAGCACGGGGGTTAATCAGCCCCAGCATTTT	CASSTGVNQPQHF	-	few	TRBV13	TRBJ1-5
TGTGCCAGCAGCCGTAGCGGGGTAGGGCAGACCCAGTACTTC	CASSRSGVGQTQYF	TRBD2	-	TRBV11-2	TRBJ2-5
TGTGCCACGGGACAGTTAAATCAGCCCCAGCATTTT	CATGQLNQPQHF	TRBD1	-	TRBV10-3	TRBJ1-5
TGTGCCAGCAGTCACGATCAGGGACTGGTCTACGAGCAGTACTTC	CASSHDQGLVYEQYF	-	-	TRBV2	TRBJ2-7
TGTGCCATCAGTGAGCCCGGGGGAGGCCAAGAGACCCAGTACTTC	CAISEPGGGQETQYF	-	-	TRBV10-3	TRBJ2-5
TGCGCCAGCAGCTTGGAGGGTCTAGCGGGAGGAGAAACCCAGTACTTC	CASSLEGLAGGETQYF	TRBD2	-	TRBV5-1	TRBJ2-5